Following are 22 T cell receptor beta chains from one sample sequenced in a study of CD8 T cells in ankylosing spondylitis. Regarding the study as a whole: Fewer than 10 highly homologous variants formed a TCR beta motif that appeared characteristic of ankylosing spondylitis blood.

TCRdb re-called the 5' RACE reads with MiXCR, one entry per CDR3 protein. The data hold under 550,000 distinct CDR3 sequences, with about 24% observed a single time. Their cognate antigens are unknown. The sequencing input was blood, either unsorted or a sorted T cell fraction (not recorded which). The receptors were gathered from a male donor with ankylosing spondylitis.

This clonotype was seen a handful of times. The rearrangement uses TRBV20-1 and TRBJ2-3; TRBD1 matches at 10 bases. The germline V gene encodes CDR1 DFQATT and CDR2 SNEGSKA (reference sequence). J gave up 2 bases and V 3 bases, and 8 bases lay outside the gene matches. The CDR3 has 16 amino acids. CDR3 sequence: CSASPPDRGLTDTQYF. The CDR3 DNA reads as TGCAGTGCTAGCCCCCCCGACAGGGGGCTCACAGATACGCAGTATTTT.

This clonotype has at least ten counts. The rearrangement links TRBV7-2 to TRBJ1-2; D is perhaps TRBD1 (5 bases). CDR3 length: 14 residues. The V gene lost 6 bases and the J gene lost 7 bases, with 18 bases spanning the gap. From germline, CDR1 is SGHTA and CDR2 FQGNSA. Here the CDR3 reads CASRTSQGAGGYTF. The DNA of the CDR3 is TGTGCCAGCAGGACATCGCAAGGGGCGGGTGGCTACACCTTC.

The chain employs TRBV10-3 and TRBJ2-3, with unresolved D. The CDR3 is made up of 15 amino acids. The germline V gene encodes CDR1 ENHRY and CDR2 SYGVKD. Trimming pared 6 bases from V and 2 bases from J, leaving 15 bases between. In DNA, the CDR3 is TGTGCCATCAGCCAGACCCAAGTACCCACAGATACGCAGTATTTT. This sequence encodes CAISQTQVPTDTQYF.

This clonotype was seen a handful of times. The rearrangement links TRBV3-1 to TRBJ1-6; D is undetermined. There are 16 residues in the CDR3. Germline CDR1 is LGHDT and CDR2 is YNNKEL (reference sequence). Trimming removed 5 bases from V and 0 bases from J, with 11 bases in between. DNA of the CDR3: TGTGCCAGCAGCGAGAGCAGGAGCTCCTATAATTCACCCCTCCACTTT. Its protein product is CASSESRSSYNSPLHF.

This clonotype came up a few times. This sequence joins TRBV7-6 and TRBJ2-3, with TRBD1 as a possible D gene (6 bases). The CDR3 length is 16 residues. From germline, CDR1 is SGHVS and CDR2 FNYEAQ. Trimming pared 5 bases from V and 0 bases from J, leaving 15 bases between. CDR3 amino acids: CASSKNQGLSTDTQYF. CDR3 DNA: TGTGCCAGCAGCAAAAACCAGGGGCTGAGCACAGATACGCAGTATTTT.

There are a few counts of this clonotype. The chain employs TRBV27 and TRBJ2-2, with TRBD1 as a possible D gene (6 bases). The CDR3 runs to 16 residues. V lost 2 bases to trimming and J lost 2 bases, with 12 bases between them. Germline values: CDR1 MNHEY, CDR2 SMNVEV (reference sequence). CDR3 region: CASSLRGTTNTGELFF. The DNA of the CDR3 is TGTGCCAGCAGTTTAAGGGGGACAACTAACACCGGGGAGCTGTTTTTT.

The V call is TRBV2, the J call TRBJ1-2, with D unclear. V lost 9 bases to trimming and J lost 5 bases, with 7 bases between them. Germline V CDR1 and CDR2: SNHLY, FYNNEI. This CDR3 contains 10 residues. The CDR3 nucleotides read TGTGCCAGTGGACGGTATGGCTACACCTTC. Amino acid sequence: CASGRYGYTF.

Only a few counts were recorded for this clonotype. This chain connects TRBV2 to TRBJ2-7; 9 bases are shared with TRBD1. Germline-derived CDR1 and CDR2 are SNHLY and FYNNEI. The J segment lost 7 bases and the V segment lost 8 bases, leaving 12 bases of the junction unmatched. The CDR3 is made up of 14 amino acids. The DNA of the CDR3 is TGTGCCAGCGCACCGGGGACAGGGAGATGGGAGCAGTACGTC. Its translation: CASAPGTGRWEQYV.

This clonotype was counted only a few times. The chain is built from TRBV12-3 or TRBV12-4 and TRBJ1-2; D is unresolved. Trimming shortened V by 6 bases and J by 5 bases, and 22 bases separated the two germline ends. There are 16 residues in the CDR3. CDR3: CASSTTPLGGNYGYTF. The CDR3, as DNA: TGTGCCAGCAGCACCACCCCCCTGGGCGGGAATTATGGCTACACCTTC.

The genes are TRBV4-1 and TRBJ2-2; 9 bases match TRBD2. Looked up from germline, CDR1 is MGHRA and CDR2 is YSYEKL. The CDR3 loop spans 14 amino acids. V shed 3 bases and J 4 bases; nucleotides not matched to a gene: 0. As DNA, the CDR3 is TGCGCCAGCAGCCAGCGGGAGGGCACCGGGGAGCTGTTTTTT. It codes for CASSQREGTGELFF.

The chain employs TRBV20-1 and TRBJ1-1; unclear D gene. CDR3 length: 14 residues. Deletions cut 6 bases from V and 0 bases from J, with 14 bases between. Germline CDR1 DFQATT, CDR2 SNEGSKA (reference sequence). CDR3 protein: CSALEGALNTEAFF. The CDR3 DNA follows: TGCAGTGCCCTAGAGGGCGCCCTGAACACTGAAGCTTTCTTT.

The chain joins TRBV20-1 to TRBJ2-2; no reliable D call. The CDR3 has 13 amino acids. The V gene lost 6 bases and the J gene lost 7 bases, with 15 bases spanning the gap. Germline CDR1 reads DFQATT; CDR2 reads SNEGSKA (reference sequence). The CDR3 region is CSASDLFGGELFF. The CDR3 region has the DNA TGCAGTGCCTCAGACCTGTTTGGCGGGGAGCTGTTTTTT.

The CDR3 reads CASSLTRPRADTQYF. Written as DNA, the CDR3 is TGTGCCAGCAGTCTGACTAGACCAAGGGCAGATACGCAGTATTTT. V is TRBV27 and J is TRBJ2-3; D is perhaps TRBD2 (6 bases). CDR1 and CDR2 (germline): MNHEY, SMNVEV (reference sequence). The V and J ends lost 5 bases and 4 bases respectively, with 16 bases between them. This CDR3 is built from 15 residues.

The chain recombines TRBV10-3 with TRBJ1-5; TRBD1 matches 9 bases. CDR1 is ENHRY, CDR2 SYGVKD, per germline. The CDR3 consists of 17 residues. J gave up 2 bases and V 0 bases, and 5 bases lay outside the gene matches. As DNA, the CDR3 is TGTGCCATCAGTGAGTCTTGGGGACAGGGAGGCAATCAGCCCCAGCATTTT. It codes for CAISESWGQGGNQPQHF.

A few counts support this clonotype. The chain is built from TRBV4-2 and TRBJ2-3; D gene uncertain. This CDR3 contains 15 residues. V gave up 6 bases and J gave up 0 bases, with 13 bases separating them. Germline loops: CDR1 LGHNA, CDR2 YNFKEQ. The CDR3 DNA is TGTGCCAGCAGTTCAAGTAGCAAGAGCACAGATACGCAGTATTTT. Its protein product is CASSSSSKSTDTQYF.

This chain joins TRBV20-1 and TRBJ2-1, with 8 bases identical to TRBD2. The CDR3 loop spans 14 amino acids. The V and J ends lost 6 bases and 7 bases, in that order; junction bases with no gene match: 11. The germline CDR1 and CDR2 sequences are DFQATT and SNEGSKA (reference sequence). CDR3 region: CSADKAGGRNEQFF. The CDR3 DNA follows: TGCAGTGCGGATAAGGCGGGAGGTAGGAATGAGCAGTTCTTC.

The chain uses TRBV29-1 and TRBJ1-4; D is uncertain. V was clipped by 2 bases and J by 8 bases, with 6 bases between them. From germline, CDR1 is SQVTM and CDR2 ANQGSEA. The CDR3 length is 11 residues. CDR3 amino acids: CSVESREKLFF. The CDR3 region has the DNA TGCAGCGTTGAATCCCGGGAAAAACTGTTTTTT.

In this sample, this clonotype turned up a few times. J is TRBJ2-7 and V is TRBV12-3 or TRBV12-4; D might be TRBD2 (6 bases). Trimming shortened V by 3 bases and J by 1 base, and 16 bases separated the two germline ends. CDR3 length: 16 amino acids. The CDR3 loop is CASSFLGGGKSYEQYF. CDR3 nucleotides: TGTGCCAGCAGTTTCTTGGGAGGTGGGAAATCCTACGAGCAGTACTTC.

J is TRBJ2-5 and V is TRBV5-1; 10 nucleotides match TRBD1. There are 16 residues in the CDR3. CDR1 and CDR2 (germline): SGHRS, YFSETQ. The V segment lost 4 bases and the J segment 1 base; nucleotides outside the gene matches: 7. CDR3 region: CASSRTGTGAQETQYF. CDR3 nucleotides: TGCGCCAGCAGCCGAACCGGGACAGGGGCCCAAGAGACCCAGTACTTC.

V usage is TRBV7-2 and J usage is TRBJ2-1; D perhaps matches TRBD2 (6 bases). CDR1 is SGHTA, CDR2 FQGNSA, per germline. The ends were cut back, 5 bases at V and 5 bases at J, with 19 bases in the middle. CDR3 length: 16 amino acids. In nucleotides, the CDR3 is TGTGCCAGCAGCCCCTCCACCAGCCCGGGGGACAATGAGCAGTTCTTC. Its protein product is CASSPSTSPGDNEQFF.

The chain carries TRBV10-3 and TRBJ2-3, with 10 bases identical to TRBD2. V was pared by 4 bases and J by 0 bases, with 10 bases of the junction left unmatched. The CDR3 spans 18 residues. The germline CDR1 and CDR2 sequences are ENHRY and SYGVKD. CDR3 in DNA: TGTGCCATCAGTGTTCAGATGGCTAGCGGGGGTAGCACAGATACGCAGTATTTT. Amino acids: CAISVQMASGGSTDTQYF.

This sequence joins TRBV7-9 and TRBJ2-2, with TRBD2 matching over 13 bases. The ends lost 5 bases at V and 5 bases at J; junction bases unmatched: 8. CDR1 is SEHNR, CDR2 FQNEAQ, per germline (reference sequence). This CDR3 region has 17 residues. CDR3 nucleotides: TGTGCCAGCAGCCCCTCACGACTAGCGGGAGGTACCGGGGAGCTGTTTTTT. This codes for CASSPSRLAGGTGELFF.